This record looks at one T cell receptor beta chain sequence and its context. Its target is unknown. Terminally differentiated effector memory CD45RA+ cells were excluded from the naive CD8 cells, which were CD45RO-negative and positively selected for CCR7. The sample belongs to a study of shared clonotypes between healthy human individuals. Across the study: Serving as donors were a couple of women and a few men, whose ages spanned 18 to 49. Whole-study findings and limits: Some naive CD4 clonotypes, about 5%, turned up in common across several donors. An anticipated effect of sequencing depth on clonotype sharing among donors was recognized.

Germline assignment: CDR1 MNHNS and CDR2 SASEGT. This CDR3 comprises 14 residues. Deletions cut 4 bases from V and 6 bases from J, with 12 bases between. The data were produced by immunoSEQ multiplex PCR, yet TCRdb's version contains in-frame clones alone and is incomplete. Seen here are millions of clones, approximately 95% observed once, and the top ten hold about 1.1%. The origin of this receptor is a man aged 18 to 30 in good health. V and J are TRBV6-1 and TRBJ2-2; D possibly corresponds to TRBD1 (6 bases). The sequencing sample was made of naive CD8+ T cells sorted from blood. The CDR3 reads CASSVDRRAGELFF. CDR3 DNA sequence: TGTGCCAGCAGTGTTGACAGGCGCGCCGGGGAGCTGTTTTTT.